This TCR beta chain emerged from a study of T cell responses to AZD1222 COVID-19 vaccine. The assay was immunoSEQ multiplex PCR, and TCRdb's table has in-frame clones only and misses some. In the table there are more than 75,000 clones, 80% to 90% of which are singletons. CDR1 is GTSNPN and CDR2 is SVGIG in the germline V gene (reference sequence). Trimming took off 3 bases at V and 8 bases at J, with 17 bases between the two ends. The length of the CDR3 is 15 residues. The clonotype comes from an adult in good health. The rearrangement links TRBV30 to TRBJ1-6; D is ambiguous. The material was peripheral blood, obtained on day 0 of AZD1222 vaccination. The CDR3 spells CAWSEIGIVDSPLHF. CDR3 DNA sequence: TGTGCCTGGAGCGAGATTGGTATCGTCGATTCACCCCTCCACTTT.